A single sample gave rise to the 28 T cell receptor beta chains below, sequenced in a study of T cell changes during pregnancy in multiple sclerosis (dated by TCRdb to the late 2010s). To prepare the library, the immunoSEQ multiplex PCR assay was applied. TCRdb carries this immuneACCESS record with in-frame sequences only. Its versions omit some clonotypes, under half of them owing to an unresolved V gene in the studies checked, with the rest unexplained. The sample table lists around 30,000 clones, nearly 90% of them with a count of one. The ten largest make up 0.45% to 0.6% of the sample. The sequencing used CD4+ T cells from peripheral blood mononuclear cells, collected in the third trimester of pregnancy. These receptors were taken from a female donor in good health, enrolled as a control in a pregnancy study.

The sample holds one count of this clone. This rearrangement joins TRBV20-1 to TRBJ1-2; D might be TRBD1 (6 bases). Germline CDR1 and CDR2: DFQATT and SNEGSKA (reference sequence). The length of the CDR3 is 11 residues. V was cut by 3 bases and J by 6 bases, with 8 bases left in between. The CDR3 protein is CSASRGNGYTF. Written as DNA, the CDR3 is TGCAGTGCTAGTAGGGGGAATGGCTACACCTTC.

The V and J genes are TRBV19 and TRBJ2-6; 8 bases are shared with TRBD2. Germline V lookup: CDR1 LNHDA, CDR2 SQIVND (reference sequence). This CDR3 contains 15 residues. V gave up 8 bases and J gave up 0 bases; unmatched junction bases: 3. The CDR3 loop reads CASGLAGSGANVLTF. CDR3 in DNA: TGTGCCAGTGGACTAGCCGGCTCTGGGGCCAACGTCCTGACTTTC.

CDR3 sequence (DNA): TGCAGTGCAGCTGGAGACACTGAAGCTTTCTTT. This sequence encodes CSAAGDTEAFF. The rearrangement joins TRBV20-1 to TRBJ1-1; D unclear. Germline loops: CDR1 DFQATT, CDR2 SNEGSKA (reference sequence). V shed 6 bases and J shed 3 bases, with 8 bases lying between them. This CDR3 has 11 residues.

The chain recombines TRBV30 with TRBJ2-5; perhaps TRBD2 as D (6 bases). Trimming cost V 1 base and J 11 bases, with 14 bases left between them. There are 12 residues in the CDR3. The germline CDR1 and CDR2 sequences are GTSNPN and SVGIG (reference sequence). CDR3 in amino acids: CAWSGGVGEQYF. The CDR3 DNA is TGTGCCTGGAGTGGGGGGGTAGGAGAGCAGTACTTC. The variable domain in full, with the rest retrieved from reference TRBV30 and TRBJ2-5, is SQTIHQWPATLVQPVGSPLSLECTVEGTSNPNLYWYRQAAGRGLQLLFYSVGIGQISSEVPQNLSASRPQDRQFILSSKKLLLSDSGFYLCAWSGGVGEQYFGPGTRLLVL.

V usage is TRBV12-5 and J usage is TRBJ1-5; 8 positions agree with TRBD1. Germline V gene data show CDR1 as LGHNT and CDR2 as FRNRAP. The V and J ends lost 7 bases and 1 base, in that order; junction bases with no gene match: 6. The CDR3 consists of 15 residues. CDR3 loop: CASDRGGASNQPQHF. The CDR3 bases are TGTGCTAGTGACAGGGGGGGGGCAAGCAATCAGCCCCAGCATTTT.

The chain couples TRBV5-1 to TRBJ2-7; no clear D. The V end was cut by 4 bases, the J end by 2 bases, with 25 bases between. Germline V gives CDR1 SGHRS, CDR2 YFSETQ. The CDR3 runs 18 residues. The CDR3, as DNA: TGCGCCAGCAGCGCCCAAACACCCGTTCCCTTAGCCCCCTACGAGCAGTACTTC. It specifies CASSAQTPVPLAPYEQYF.

V is TRBV19 and J is TRBJ1-2, with 7 bases matching TRBD1. The CDR3 is made up of 14 amino acids. CDR1 and CDR2 (germline): LNHDA, SQIVND (reference sequence). The J segment lost 2 bases and the V segment lost 7 bases, leaving 7 bases of the junction unmatched. The CDR3 nucleotides are TGTGCCAGTACGCGACAGGGACGAAACTATGGCTACACCTTC. It yields the protein CASTRQGRNYGYTF. Looking up the rest from reference TRBV19 and TRBJ1-2 gives the full variable domain: DGGITQSPKYLFRKEGQNVTLSCEQNLNHDAMYWYRQDPGQGLRLIYYSQIVNDFQKGDIAEGYSVSREKKESFPLTVTSAQKNPTAFYLCASTRQGRNYGYTFGSGTRLTVV.

The rearrangement links TRBV19 to TRBJ1-6; possibly TRBD1 for D (5 bases). V lost 3 bases and J 7 bases, leaving 13 bases between the germline ends. The germline V gene has CDR1 LNHDA and CDR2 SQIVND (reference sequence). The CDR3 has 15 amino acids. The CDR3 loop is CASSIPRVENSPLHF. The CDR3 coding sequence is TGTGCCAGTAGTATCCCCAGGGTGGAGAATTCACCCCTCCACTTT.

The chain combines TRBV6-6 with TRBJ2-2, with D hard to call. Germline CDR1 MNHNY, CDR2 SVGAGI (reference sequence). Trimming took off 5 bases at V and 2 bases at J, with 3 bases between the two ends. The CDR3 sequence is 12 residues long. The CDR3 sequence: CASSLNTGELFF. In DNA, the CDR3 is TGTGCCAGCAGTCTTAACACCGGGGAGCTGTTTTTT.

The gene calls are TRBV6-1 and TRBJ1-5; possibly TRBD1 for D (6 bases). V shed 8 bases and J shed 3 bases, with 14 bases lying between them. Germline CDR1 is MNHNS and CDR2 is SASEGT. CDR3 size: 14 residues. CDR3: CASELRTANQPQHF. CDR3 nucleotides: TGTGCCAGCGAGCTTAGGACAGCCAATCAGCCCCAGCATTTT.

J is TRBJ2-7 and V is TRBV29-1; D is unresolved. V was cut by 4 bases and J by 7 bases, with 14 bases left in between. This CDR3 comprises 12 residues. CDR1 SQVTM and CDR2 ANQGSEA come from the germline V gene. CDR3 residues: CSVGSPPREQYF. The CDR3 bases are TGCAGCGTTGGTTCACCCCCTAGGGAGCAGTACTTC.

J is TRBJ1-5 and V is TRBV10-2, with unresolved D. CDR3 length: 14 amino acids. The germline V gene has CDR1 WSHSY and CDR2 SAAADI. V lost 5 bases, J lost 2 bases, and 10 bases lay in between. The CDR3 sequence is CASSWAERNQPQHF. DNA of the CDR3: TGCGCCAGCAGTTGGGCAGAGCGCAATCAGCCCCAGCATTTT.

The CDR3: CASSRSAGTGSYNEQFF. CDR3 in DNA: TGTGCCAGCAGCCGATCTGCCGGGACAGGATCCTACAATGAGCAGTTCTTC. The rearrangement joins TRBV5-4 to TRBJ2-1, with 8 bases identical to TRBD1. Trimming at V came to 4 bases and at J to 1 base, leaving 10 bases not matched to a gene. The germline V gene encodes CDR1 SGHNT and CDR2 YYREEE (reference sequence). This CDR3 has 17 amino acids.

The chain couples TRBV7-9 to TRBJ2-7; D perhaps matches TRBD1 (6 bases). The CDR3 spans 13 residues. Trimming pared 1 base from V and 5 bases from J, leaving 9 bases between. CDR1 and CDR2 from the germline V gene are SEHNR and FQNEAQ (reference sequence). The CDR3: CASSLEQGHEQYF. CDR3 coding DNA: TGTGCCAGCAGCTTAGAACAGGGTCACGAGCAGTACTTC.

V gene TRBV30 combines with J gene TRBJ1-5; 7 bases are a match to TRBD1. Germline trimming cut 4 bases from V and 4 bases from J; bases unmatched to any gene: 7. This CDR3 is built from 14 residues. Germline V gene lookup returns CDR1 GTSNPN and CDR2 SVGIG (reference sequence). CDR3 in amino acids: CAWTRGGLNQPQHF. The DNA of the CDR3 is TGTGCCTGGACCCGAGGGGGCTTAAATCAGCCCCAGCATTTT.

The genes are TRBV6-1 and TRBJ2-1; 8 bases are shared with TRBD2. Germline V gives CDR1 MNHNS, CDR2 SASEGT. This CDR3 is built from 16 residues. Losses at the gene ends were 2 bases for V and 4 bases for J; bases not matched to a gene: 7. CDR3 sequence: CASSENLAGVYNEQFF. The CDR3 DNA sequence: TGTGCCAGCAGTGAAAATCTAGCGGGCGTGTACAATGAGCAGTTCTTC.

This rearrangement joins TRBV2 to TRBJ1-5; no firm D call. The V and J ends lost 6 bases and 1 base respectively, with 7 bases between them. CDR3 length equals 13 residues. Germline lookup yields CDR1 SNHLY and CDR2 FYNNEI. The CDR3 loop reads CASRELSNQPQHF. CDR3 DNA: TGTGCCAGCAGGGAATTAAGCAATCAGCCCCAGCATTTT.

CDR3 nucleotides: TGTGCCAGCAGCATACGGGACAGGAGCCGGATGGAGGCTTTCTTT. Amino acids: CASSIRDRSRMEAFF. V and J are TRBV5-6 and TRBJ1-1; 8 nucleotides align to TRBD1. This CDR3 region has 15 residues. The germline CDR1 and CDR2 sequences are SGHDT and YYEEEE. The trim removed 4 bases at V and 11 bases at J, leaving 16 bases unmatched. Supplemented by reference TRBV5-6 and TRBJ1-1, the full variable domain reads DAGVTQSPTHLIKTRGQQVTLRCSPKSGHDTVSWYQQALGQGPQFIFQYYEEEERQRGNFPDRFSGHQFPNYSSELNVNALLLGDSALYLCASSIRDRSRMEAFFGQGTRLTVV.

The chain uses TRBV2 and TRBJ1-2; no clear D. Germline V CDR1 and CDR2: SNHLY, FYNNEI. V lost 3 bases and J lost 7, with 6 bases in between. This CDR3 has 11 amino acids. CDR3: CASSEEVGYTF. The CDR3 nucleotides read TGTGCCAGCAGTGAGGAGGTTGGCTACACCTTC.

The V and J genes are TRBV2 and TRBJ1-6, with a weak D call TRBD1 (5 bases). Germline V gene data show CDR1 as SNHLY and CDR2 as FYNNEI. The CDR3 loop spans 16 amino acids. Trimming took 6 bases from V and 1 from J, leaving 13 bases between them. The CDR3 sequence is CASRPGLGSYNSPLHF. In nucleotides, the CDR3 is TGTGCCAGCAGGCCAGGGTTAGGGTCCTATAATTCACCCCTCCACTTT.

The chain employs TRBV19 and TRBJ2-2; 9 bases map to TRBD1. J was trimmed by 4 bases and V by 6 bases; bases with no gene match: 12. From germline, CDR1 is LNHDA and CDR2 SQIVND (reference sequence). CDR3 size: 17 residues. Written as DNA, the CDR3 is TGTGCCAGTAGAACAAGAGCGGGACAGGGTTCCACCGGGGAGCTGTTTTTT. Its translation: CASRTRAGQGSTGELFF.

The gene calls are TRBV10-3 and TRBJ1-6; D gene unclear. The V and J ends lost 0 bases and 4 bases respectively, with 4 bases between them. The CDR3 is 14 residues long. In germline, CDR1 is ENHRY, CDR2 SYGVKD. This CDR3 reads CAISESRYNSPLHF. In nucleotides, the CDR3 is TGTGCCATCAGTGAGTCCCGTTATAATTCACCCCTCCACTTT.

This clone was seen a few times. This chain uses TRBV5-4 with TRBJ2-2, with 12 bases lining up with TRBD2. V trimming: 3 bases; J trimming: 4 bases; junction bases outside the gene matches: 10. Germline lookup yields CDR1 SGHNT and CDR2 YYREEE (reference sequence). The CDR3 is 18 amino acids. CDR3 DNA: TGTGCCAGCAGCTCCCGGACTAGCGGGGAACTTTTCACCGGGGAGCTGTTTTTT. Its protein is CASSSRTSGELFTGELFF. Variable domain in full (rest from reference TRBV5-4 and TRBJ2-2): ETGVTQSPTHLIKTRGQQVTLRCSSQSGHNTVSWYQQALGQGPQFIFQYYREEENGRGNFPPRFSGLQFPNYSSELNVNALELDDSALYLCASSSRTSGELFTGELFFGEGSRLTVL.

This clone was detected once. V usage is TRBV27 and J usage is TRBJ2-7, with D perhaps matching TRBD1 (6 bases). Looked up from germline, CDR1 is MNHEY and CDR2 is SMNVEV (reference sequence). This CDR3 has 16 amino acids. V shed 4 bases and J shed 0 bases, with 16 bases lying between them. CDR3 sequence reads: CASSYTRRQASYEQYF. In DNA, the CDR3 is TGTGCCAGCAGTTATACACGCCGACAGGCCTCCTACGAGCAGTACTTC.

The chain couples TRBV30 to TRBJ1-3, with D hard to call. The CDR3 extends over 11 amino acids. CDR1 and CDR2 from the germline V gene are GTSNPN and SVGIG (reference sequence). V shed 3 bases and J shed 2 bases, with 2 bases lying between them. CDR3 loop: CAWSAGNTIYF. The CDR3, as DNA: TGTGCCTGGAGCGCTGGAAACACCATATATTTT.

The chain carries TRBV9 and TRBJ2-1; 11 bases are a match to TRBD1. From germline, CDR1 is SGDLS and CDR2 YYNGEE. After removal of 4 bases from V and 6 bases from J, the junction contained 12 bases not matched to a gene. The CDR3 has 17 residues. The CDR3 nucleotides read TGTGCCAGCAGCCCAAAGGGCGGGACAGGGGGTATCAATGAGCAGTTCTTC. As protein: CASSPKGGTGGINEQFF.

There are a few counts of this clone. Other nucleotide sequences in the sample specify the same CDR3. V and J are TRBV30 and TRBJ1-1, with D perhaps TRBD1 (5 bases). Per germline, CDR1 GTSNPN and CDR2 SVGIG (reference sequence). The CDR3 sequence is 13 residues long. V shed 0 bases and J shed 1 base, with 6 bases lying between them. CDR3 sequence: CAWSVQANTEAFF. Here the CDR3 DNA reads TGTGCCTGGAGTGTACAGGCGAACACTGAAGCTTTCTTT.

The chain is built from TRBV18 and TRBJ2-3, with 13 positions matching TRBD2. The CDR3 length is 15 residues. V shed 2 bases and J 4 bases; nucleotides not matched to a gene: 0. Germline lookup yields CDR1 KGHSH and CDR2 LQKENI. The CDR3 nucleotides are TGTGCCAGCTCACCAGGACTAGCGGGAGCAGATACGCAGTATTTT. Translating gives CASSPGLAGADTQYF.